Listed below are T cell receptor beta chains from one sample, sequenced in a study of human T cells and chemical hapten exposure. TCRdb called the RACE reads again in MiXCR, with one record for every CDR3 protein. Of 25,000 to 35,000 distinct CDR3 sequences listed, 5.8% are singletons. The sample in question was whole blood, obtained in connection with sensitization to the hapten diphenylcyclopropenone (DPC). These receptors were collected from a man aged 30 to 39 with alopecia areata. Some clones in this sample may be carry-over from other donors' samples. The CDR3 runs from the conserved cysteine through the conserved F or W. The order of the fields is J gene, clone size, D gene, V gene, CDR3 protein, CDR3 DNA. The D gene is left open where the match is weak. The listing skips clone size in some rows; elsewhere it reads once, few, many or a size class.

j_gene: TRBJ1-4
abundance: many
d_gene: TRBD1
v_gene: TRBV12-3/TRBV12-4
CDR3aa: CASSPRTGGEKLFF
CDR3nt: TGTGCCAGCAGTCCCCGGACAGGGGGTGAAAAACTGTTTTTT

j_gene: TRBJ2-2
abundance: many
d_gene: NA
v_gene: TRBV6-6
CDR3aa: CASSLQGWGTGELFF
CDR3nt: TGTGCCAGCAGTTTACAGGGTTGGGGCACCGGGGAGCTGTTTTTT

j_gene: TRBJ1-4
abundance: many
d_gene: TRBD1
v_gene: TRBV7-9
CDR3aa: CASSFLQGLNEKLFF
CDR3nt: TGTGCCAGCAGCTTTCTACAGGGGCTTAATGAAAAACTGTTTTTT

j_gene: TRBJ2-1
abundance: many
d_gene: TRBD2
v_gene: TRBV10-2
CDR3aa: CASSDGGSGYEQFF
CDR3nt: TGCGCCAGCAGTGACGGCGGGAGTGGTTATGAGCAGTTCTTC

j_gene: TRBJ2-1
abundance: many
d_gene: NA
v_gene: TRBV12-5
CDR3aa: CASGSPASSTPYEQFF
CDR3nt: TGTGCTAGTGGCTCCCCGGCGTCAAGCACCCCGTATGAGCAGTTCTTC

j_gene: TRBJ2-1
abundance: many
d_gene: NA
v_gene: TRBV20-1
CDR3aa: CSASWQDIFNEQFF
CDR3nt: TGCAGTGCTAGCTGGCAGGACATCTTTAATGAGCAGTTCTTC

j_gene: TRBJ2-2
abundance: many
d_gene: TRBD1
v_gene: TRBV4-3
CDR3aa: CASSQEGQGASTGELFF
CDR3nt: TGCGCCAGCAGCCAAGAGGGACAGGGGGCGTCCACCGGGGAGCTGTTTTTT

j_gene: TRBJ2-1
abundance: many
d_gene: NA
v_gene: TRBV4-3
CDR3aa: CASSQGTNTYNEQFF
CDR3nt: TGCGCCAGCAGCCAAGGGACAAACACCTACAATGAGCAGTTCTTC

j_gene: TRBJ2-3
abundance: many
d_gene: TRBD2
v_gene: TRBV12-3/TRBV12-4
CDR3aa: CASRSTSGVYPDTQYF
CDR3nt: TGTGCCAGCAGATCAACTAGCGGGGTATACCCAGATACGCAGTATTTT

j_gene: TRBJ1-2
abundance: few
d_gene: TRBD1
v_gene: TRBV25-1
CDR3aa: CASSASGTVNYGYTF
CDR3nt: TGTGCCAGCAGTGCCTCCGGGACAGTAAACTATGGCTACACCTTC

j_gene: TRBJ2-2
abundance: NA
d_gene: NA
v_gene: TRBV29-1
CDR3aa: CSVRVNTGELFF
CDR3nt: TGCAGCGTTAGGGTGAACACCGGGGAGCTGTTTTTT

j_gene: TRBJ2-1
abundance: many
d_gene: NA
v_gene: TRBV4-3
CDR3aa: CASSQEESYNEQFF
CDR3nt: TGCGCCAGCAGCCAAGAGGAGAGCTACAATGAGCAGTTCTTC

j_gene: TRBJ2-5
abundance: many
d_gene: NA
v_gene: TRBV19
CDR3aa: CASSIRATAQETQYF
CDR3nt: TGTGCCAGTAGTATAAGAGCGACAGCACAAGAGACCCAGTACTTC

j_gene: TRBJ2-3
abundance: many
d_gene: NA
v_gene: TRBV20-1
CDR3aa: CSAQTGRTTDTQYF
CDR3nt: TGCAGTGCTCAGACAGGTCGCACCACAGATACGCAGTATTTT

j_gene: TRBJ2-3
abundance: many
d_gene: TRBD2
v_gene: TRBV4-3
CDR3aa: CASSQLTSGISDTQYF
CDR3nt: TGCGCCAGCAGCCAACTGACTAGCGGGATTTCAGATACGCAGTATTTT

j_gene: TRBJ2-1
abundance: many
d_gene: TRBD1
v_gene: TRBV19
CDR3aa: CASSITTGTGGFNEQFF
CDR3nt: TGTGCCAGTAGTATAACGACCGGGACAGGGGGCTTCAATGAGCAGTTCTTC

j_gene: TRBJ2-3
abundance: many
d_gene: NA
v_gene: TRBV7-2
CDR3aa: CASSFEAVSSTDTQYF
CDR3nt: TGTGCCAGCAGCTTCGAAGCGGTATCTAGCACAGATACGCAGTATTTT

j_gene: TRBJ2-3
abundance: medium-sized
d_gene: TRBD1
v_gene: TRBV6-6
CDR3aa: CASSPRDRGQDTQYF
CDR3nt: TGTGCCAGCAGTCCACGGGACAGGGGGCAAGATACGCAGTATTTT

j_gene: TRBJ2-1
abundance: many
d_gene: NA
v_gene: TRBV6-5
CDR3aa: CASSYSWSAYNEQFF
CDR3nt: TGTGCCAGCAGTTACTCGTGGTCCGCATACAATGAGCAGTTCTTC

j_gene: TRBJ2-3
abundance: many
d_gene: NA
v_gene: TRBV18
CDR3aa: CASSPPATRDTQYF
CDR3nt: TGTGCCAGCTCACCGCCGGCCACCAGAGATACGCAGTATTTT

j_gene: TRBJ1-4
abundance: many
d_gene: TRBD1
v_gene: TRBV5-4
CDR3aa: CASSLVRARDSNEKLFF
CDR3nt: TGTGCCAGCAGCTTGGTTCGAGCCCGGGACAGTAATGAAAAACTGTTTTTT

j_gene: TRBJ1-2
abundance: many
d_gene: TRBD1
v_gene: TRBV7-2
CDR3aa: CASSLGQGGANYGYTF
CDR3nt: TGTGCCAGCAGCCTCGGACAGGGGGGAGCTAACTATGGCTACACCTTC

j_gene: TRBJ2-5
abundance: NA
d_gene: TRBD2
v_gene: TRBV7-9
CDR3aa: CASSSAGVQETQYF
CDR3nt: TGTGCCAGCAGCTCCGCGGGGGTCCAAGAGACCCAGTACTTC

j_gene: TRBJ2-7
abundance: many
d_gene: NA
v_gene: TRBV6-5
CDR3aa: CASSRLGRYEQYF
CDR3nt: TGTGCCAGCAGCCGCCTTGGCCGCTACGAGCAGTACTTC

j_gene: TRBJ2-3
abundance: many
d_gene: NA
v_gene: TRBV24-1
CDR3aa: CATSDPGLSSTDTQYF
CDR3nt: TGTGCCACCAGTGACCCCGGACTATCCAGCACAGATACGCAGTATTTT